One sample yielded the 31 T cell receptor beta chains listed below, sequenced in a study of blood T cell repertoires in COVID-19 (dated by TCRdb to the early 2020s). Library construction relied on the immunoSEQ multiplex PCR assay. This immuneACCESS table, as held by TCRdb, lists in-frame sequences with V and J called but not all clones. Of the missing ones, under half trace to an unresolved V gene in checked studies; the others have no known cause. Within this sample are some 170,000 clones, with about 88% of them counted one time only. The ten largest clones represent approximately 1.1% of the sample. Sequenced material: peripheral blood. The receptor source for this set is a man in his forties or fifties with acute or convalescent COVID-19.

The V call is TRBV5-1, the J call TRBJ1-3; 10 nucleotides agree with TRBD1. The CDR3 sequence is 17 residues long. Germline V gives CDR1 SGHRS, CDR2 YFSETQ. J gave up 3 bases and V 3 bases, and 9 bases lay outside the gene matches. The CDR3 DNA is TGCGCCAGCAGCTGGGGGACAGGGGATTCTATTGGAAACACCATATATTTT. Amino acid sequence: CASSWGTGDSIGNTIYF.

The rearrangement uses TRBV9 and TRBJ2-5, with a possible D match to TRBD2 (5 bases). V gave up 3 bases and J gave up 1 base, with 16 bases separating them. The V gene's germline CDR1 is SGDLS and CDR2 YYNGEE. The CDR3 runs to 16 residues. The CDR3: CASSGRPREPQETQYF. Written as DNA, the CDR3 is TGTGCCAGCAGCGGGAGGCCAAGGGAGCCCCAAGAGACCCAGTACTTC.

This clone came up once. The chain employs TRBV30 and TRBJ1-5, with D possibly TRBD1 on 6 matching bases. Germline-derived CDR1 and CDR2 are GTSNPN and SVGIG (reference sequence). The length of the CDR3 is 15 residues. The ends were cut back, 6 bases at V and 6 bases at J, with 21 bases in the middle. CDR3 sequence (DNA): TGTGCCTGTTCGGAGGGGGGGAAACAAATTCAGCCCCAGCATTTT. Encoded protein: CACSEGGKQIQPQHF.

The chain links TRBV5-5 to TRBJ1-2; the D gene is possibly TRBD1 (6 bases). The CDR3 sequence is 16 residues long. The V gene lost 3 bases and the J gene lost 8 bases, with 23 bases spanning the gap. The germline gives CDR1 SGHKS, CDR2 YYEKEE (reference sequence). The CDR3 coding sequence is TGTGCCAGCAGCTCCGAGGGCGGGGGGCGGTCTGGCGGCTACACCTTC. Translation: CASSSEGGGRSGGYTF.

This clone occurred a few times. The rearrangement links TRBV6-1 to TRBJ1-5, with D possibly matching TRBD1 (5 bases). The CDR3 loop spans 12 amino acids. V dropped 3 bases and J dropped 7 bases, with 7 bases sitting between them. Looked up from germline, CDR1 is MNHNS and CDR2 is SASEGT. DNA for the CDR3: TGTGCCAGCAGTGACAGACAGCAGCCCCAGCATTTT. Its translation is CASSDRQQPQHF.

The chain links TRBV5-1 to TRBJ2-3, with 9 bases fitting TRBD1. Germline V gene lookup returns CDR1 SGHRS and CDR2 YFSETQ. Trimming at V came to 3 bases and at J to 6 bases, leaving 5 bases not matched to a gene. This CDR3 has 14 residues. The CDR3 bases are TGCGCCAGCAGCTGGAACAGGGGGCGGGATACGCAGTATTTT. It translates to CASSWNRGRDTQYF.

The V call is TRBV5-1, the J call TRBJ2-1; a possible D gene is TRBD1 (5 bases). The V and J ends lost 2 bases and 0 bases respectively, with 6 bases between them. The CDR3 has 14 residues. From germline, CDR1 is SGHRS and CDR2 YFSETQ. The CDR3 nucleotides read TGCGCCAGCAGCTTCGACAGCTCCTACAATGAGCAGTTCTTC. Its protein product is CASSFDSSYNEQFF.

This clone was found a few times. The V gene is TRBV9, the J gene TRBJ1-6, with TRBD1 matching over 8 bases. CDR1 SGDLS and CDR2 YYNGEE come from the germline V gene. With V trimmed by 4 bases and J by 10 bases, 7 bases remained unmatched. This CDR3 contains 14 residues. CDR3 in amino acids: CASSQRTGKSPLHF. The DNA of the CDR3 is TGTGCCAGCAGCCAGAGGACAGGGAAGTCACCCCTCCACTTT.

The chain has TRBV5-1 and TRBJ1-2, with 10 bases aligning to TRBD1. The CDR3 has 16 residues. Germline trimming cut 0 bases from V and 2 bases from J; bases unmatched to any gene: 4. Germline CDR1 and CDR2: SGHRS and YFSETQ. CDR3 in amino acids: CASSLAGQGINYGYTF. In DNA, the CDR3 is TGCGCCAGCAGCTTGGCGGGACAGGGGATCAACTATGGCTACACCTTC.

V usage is TRBV2 and J usage is TRBJ1-4, with D perhaps TRBD1 (5 bases). The ends were cut back, 3 bases at V and 7 bases at J, with 15 bases in the middle. Germline V lookup: CDR1 SNHLY, CDR2 FYNNEI. This CDR3 contains 15 residues. The CDR3 DNA sequence: TGTGCCAGCAGTGATGGGGGGAAGAAGAGTGAAAAACTGTTTTTT. Amino acid sequence: CASSDGGKKSEKLFF.

V and J are TRBV24-1 and TRBJ2-7, with TRBD2 as a possible D gene (6 bases). V lost 4 bases and J 3 bases, leaving 12 bases between the germline ends. Germline CDR1 is KGHDR and CDR2 is SFDVKD. The CDR3 contains 14 residues. As DNA, the CDR3 is TGTGCCACCAGTGACGGGGGACCGAGCTACGAGCAGTACTTC. This gives the protein CATSDGGPSYEQYF.

This sequence joins TRBV5-1 and TRBJ2-7; the D gene is possibly TRBD2 (6 bases). The CDR3 totals 12 residues. The V gene's germline CDR1 is SGHRS and CDR2 YFSETQ. V gave up 6 bases and J gave up 6 bases, with 13 bases separating them. CDR3 loop: CASTGGEGEQYF. The CDR3 DNA sequence: TGCGCCAGCACCGGGGGAGAGGGCGAGCAGTACTTC.

The V and J genes are TRBV6-5 and TRBJ1-3; D unclear. Per the germline V gene, CDR1 is MNHEY and CDR2 is SVGAGI. CDR3 length: 13 residues. Trimming removed 7 bases from V and 4 bases from J, with 11 bases in between. In DNA, the CDR3 is TGTGCCAGCATTGGGGAGCCCGGAAACACCATATATTTT. Its translation: CASIGEPGNTIYF.

The rearrangement joins TRBV28 to TRBJ1-6, with D maybe TRBD1 (5 bases). Trimming took off 6 bases at V and 5 bases at J, with 8 bases between the two ends. The germline V gene encodes CDR1 MDHEN and CDR2 SYDVKM. The CDR3 covers 13 residues. The CDR3 sequence: CASRGGDNSPLHF. The CDR3 nucleotides are TGTGCCAGCAGGGGGGGGGATAATTCACCCCTCCACTTT. The full variable domain, with the rest looked up from reference TRBV28 and TRBJ1-6, is DVKVTQSSRYLVKRTGEKVFLECVQDMDHENMFWYRQDPGLGLRLIYFSYDVKMKEKGDIPEGYSVSREKKERFSLILESASTNQTSMYLCASRGGDNSPLHFGNGTRLTVT.

CDR3: CASTLPGTGELGEQYF. The DNA of the CDR3 is TGTGCCAGCACCCTCCCCGGGACAGGGGAACTCGGCGAGCAGTACTTC. V and J are TRBV6-6 and TRBJ2-7; 10 bases match TRBD1. Losses at the gene ends were 7 bases for V and 6 bases for J; bases not matched to a gene: 15. CDR3 length equals 16 residues. Germline loops: CDR1 MNHNY, CDR2 SVGAGI (reference sequence).

The chain carries TRBV3-1 (or the pseudogene TRBV3-2) and TRBJ2-3, with 11 bases aligning to TRBD2. In germline, CDR1 is LGHDT, CDR2 YNNKEL (reference sequence). The CDR3 is made up of 16 amino acids. J lost 2 bases, V lost 4 bases, and 5 bases had no gene match. This CDR3 reads CASSLGTSGITDTQYF. CDR3 DNA: TGTGCCAGCAGCCTCGGGACTAGCGGTATCACAGATACGCAGTATTTT.

This clone was counted a few times. The V gene is TRBV28, the J gene TRBJ2-2; possible D gene TRBD1, 5 bases. The CDR3 covers 17 residues. Germline V gene lookup returns CDR1 MDHEN and CDR2 SYDVKM. The ends were cut back, 3 bases at V and 5 bases at J, with 19 bases in the middle. This CDR3 reads CASSFPPRVRTTGELFF. The CDR3 DNA sequence: TGTGCCAGCAGTTTTCCCCCCAGGGTCCGAACGACCGGGGAGCTGTTTTTT.

The chain carries TRBV5-4 and TRBJ1-3; D not resolved. This CDR3 is built from 13 residues. Germline V CDR1 and CDR2: SGHNT, YYREEE (reference sequence). V was trimmed by 2 bases and J by 3 bases, leaving 6 bases between them. CDR3 DNA sequence: TGTGCCAGCAGCTTCGCAGGTGGAAACACCATATATTTT. Its protein is CASSFAGGNTIYF.

This sequence joins TRBV6-5 and TRBJ1-6; 9 bases align to TRBD1. The junction had 11 bases not matched to a gene; V was cut back by 4 bases and J by 10 bases. There are 16 residues in the CDR3. From germline, CDR1 is MNHEY and CDR2 SVGAGI. The CDR3 nucleotides read TGTGCCAGCAGTTCCCTTCGGACAGGGGCCTCCTCACCCCTCCACTTT. It specifies CASSSLRTGASSPLHF.

The genes are TRBV7-3 and TRBJ2-3, with TRBD1 matching over 7 bases. Losses at the gene ends were 2 bases for V and 5 bases for J; bases not matched to a gene: 4. Germline V gene lookup returns CDR1 SGHTA and CDR2 FQGTGA. The CDR3 extends over 14 amino acids. The CDR3 nucleotides are TGTGCCAGCAGCTTAGGTCCAGGGGGAGATACGCAGTATTTT. It yields the protein CASSLGPGGDTQYF.

This chain links TRBV7-2 with TRBJ1-1; tentatively, D is TRBD1 (5 bases). Trimming stripped 1 base from V and 0 bases from J, with 9 bases between. The CDR3 has 15 residues. CDR1 is SGHTA and CDR2 is FQGNSA in the germline V gene. The CDR3 is CASSLEAGVNTEAFF. CDR3 nucleotide sequence: TGTGCCAGCAGCTTAGAGGCGGGGGTGAACACTGAAGCTTTCTTT.

The genes are TRBV5-4 and TRBJ1-1, with D tentatively TRBD1 (6 bases). Germline CDR1 SGHNT, CDR2 YYREEE (reference sequence). The CDR3 sequence is 14 residues long. With 3 bases removed from V and 1 base from J, the gap between germline ends came to 10 bases. The CDR3 spells CASSYRERNTEAFF. The CDR3, as DNA: TGTGCCAGCAGCTACAGGGAAAGGAACACTGAAGCTTTCTTT.

Comment on this clone: This sample also contains other DNA sequences that code for the same CDR3. This sequence joins TRBV6-1 and TRBJ1-1, with D possibly matching TRBD1 (5 bases). Germline V gene lookup returns CDR1 MNHNS and CDR2 SASEGT. V dropped 2 bases and J dropped 3 bases, with 7 bases sitting between them. The CDR3 is made up of 13 amino acids. Here the CDR3 DNA reads TGTGCCAGCAGTGAAAGGGGTTACACTGAAGCTTTCTTT. Its translation is CASSERGYTEAFF.

The rearrangement uses TRBV6-5 and TRBJ1-3; no definite D call. V shed 7 bases and J shed 1 base, with 11 bases lying between them. This CDR3 contains 14 residues. CDR1 is MNHEY and CDR2 is SVGAGI in the germline V gene. Here the CDR3 DNA reads TGTGCCAGCACGCTGACTGGATCTGGAAACACCATATATTTT. This codes for CASTLTGSGNTIYF.

The chain has TRBV4-3 and TRBJ2-3; tentative D call: TRBD1 (5 bases). Germline V gene data show CDR1 as LGHNA and CDR2 as YSLEER. The CDR3 is made up of 16 amino acids. Trimming took off 0 bases at V and 4 bases at J, with 14 bases between the two ends. The CDR3 is CASSQERGSGSDTQYF. CDR3 coding DNA: TGCGCCAGCAGCCAAGAAAGGGGCTCGGGCTCAGATACGCAGTATTTT.

The chain is built from TRBV18 and TRBJ2-7; D may be TRBD2 (5 bases). CDR1 is KGHSH and CDR2 is LQKENI in the germline V gene. This CDR3 comprises 14 residues. Trimming removed 5 bases from V and 6 bases from J, with 17 bases in between. CDR3 DNA: TGTGCCAGCTCATCAGAGAGCGGTTCTTCCGAGCAGTACTTC. This gives the protein CASSSESGSSEQYF. Full variable domain (missing parts from reference TRBV18 and TRBJ2-7): NAGVMQNPRHLVRRRGQEARLRCSPMKGHSHVYWYRQLPEEGLKFMVYLQKENIIDESGMPKERFSAEFPKEGPSILRIQQVVRGDSAAYFCASSSESGSSEQYFGPGTRLTVT.

A few counts support this clone. This chain joins TRBV6-5 and TRBJ1-2; D gene ambiguous. CDR3 length: 13 amino acids. CDR1 and CDR2 from the germline V gene are MNHEY and SVGAGI. V lost 2 bases to trimming and J lost 4 bases, with 8 bases between them. CDR3 nucleotide sequence: TGTGCCAGCAGTTACACCAGAGGCTATGGCTACACCTTC. Protein product: CASSYTRGYGYTF.

This clone has a handful of counts. This chain connects TRBV6-6 to TRBJ1-2; TRBD1 matches 7 bases. The junction had 4 bases not matched to a gene; V was cut back by 6 bases and J by 3 bases. This CDR3 is built from 13 residues. CDR1 is MNHNY and CDR2 is SVGAGI in the germline V gene (reference sequence). CDR3 region: CASRDRKDYGYTF. The DNA of the CDR3 is TGTGCCAGCAGGGACAGGAAGGACTATGGCTACACCTTC.

This chain links TRBV7-9 with TRBJ1-1; 10 bases line up with TRBD1. With V trimmed by 3 bases and J by 3 bases, 7 bases remained unmatched. Germline lookup yields CDR1 SEHNR and CDR2 FQNEAQ (reference sequence). The CDR3 extends over 16 amino acids. The CDR3 loop is CASSFWTGGQDTEAFF. The CDR3 DNA reads as TGTGCCAGCAGCTTTTGGACAGGGGGGCAGGACACTGAAGCTTTCTTT.

The CDR3 coding sequence is TGTGCCAGCAGTCGGACAGGATGGGGCGACGAGCAGTACTTC. This translates into CASSRTGWGDEQYF. This chain joins TRBV6-5 and TRBJ2-7; TRBD1 agrees at 7 bases. Trimming removed 5 bases from V and 5 bases from J; junction bases left unmatched: 9. The germline V gene encodes CDR1 MNHEY and CDR2 SVGAGI. CDR3 length: 14 amino acids.

The J gene is TRBJ1-2, the V gene TRBV9; 7 bases map to TRBD1. V lost 4 bases, J lost 8 bases, and 8 bases stayed unmatched. This CDR3 is built from 13 residues. The germline CDR1 and CDR2 sequences are SGDLS and YYNGEE. CDR3 amino acids: CASSSNNRGGYTF. CDR3 sequence (DNA): TGTGCCAGCAGCTCCAATAACAGGGGCGGCTACACCTTC. Variable domain in full (rest from reference TRBV9 and TRBJ1-2): DSGVTQTPKHLITATGQRVTLRCSPRSGDLSVYWYQQSLDQGLQFLIQYYNGEERAKGNILERFSAQQFPDLHSELNLSSLELGDSALYFCASSSNNRGGYTFGSGTRLTVV.